The source of this T cell receptor beta chain is a study of CD8 T cells in ankylosing spondylitis. Study-level findings and limits: Ankylosing spondylitis blood appeared to be characterized by a TCR beta motif of under 10 highly homologous variants.

This clonotype was counted a few times. Its specificity is unknown. TCRdb re-called the 5' RACE reads with MiXCR, one entry per CDR3 protein. The sample has around 220,000 distinct CDR3 sequences, around 19% seen once. Trimming pared 5 bases from V and 3 bases from J, leaving 11 bases between. Germline V lookup: CDR1 MNHEY, CDR2 SMNVEV (reference sequence). The CDR3 totals 14 residues. V and J are TRBV27 and TRBJ1-5, with D maybe TRBD1 (5 bases). Sample: blood, either unsorted or a sorted T cell fraction (not recorded which). The receptor was derived from a male donor with ankylosing spondylitis. CDR3 nucleotide sequence: TGTGCCAGCAGTCTCCGACAGAACAATCAGCCCCAGCATTTT. This gives the protein CASSLRQNNQPQHF.